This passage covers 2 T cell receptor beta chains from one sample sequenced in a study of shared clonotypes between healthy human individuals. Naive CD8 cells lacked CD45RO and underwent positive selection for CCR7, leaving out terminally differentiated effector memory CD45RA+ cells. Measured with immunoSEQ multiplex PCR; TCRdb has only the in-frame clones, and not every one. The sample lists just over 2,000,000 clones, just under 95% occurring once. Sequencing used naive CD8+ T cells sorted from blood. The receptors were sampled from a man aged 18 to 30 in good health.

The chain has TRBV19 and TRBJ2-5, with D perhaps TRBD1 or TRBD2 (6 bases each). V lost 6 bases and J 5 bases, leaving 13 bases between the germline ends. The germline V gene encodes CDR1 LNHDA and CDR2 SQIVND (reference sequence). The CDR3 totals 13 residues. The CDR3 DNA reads TGTGCCAGTAGCACAGGGAGGTGGGAGACCCAGTACTTC. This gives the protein CASSTGRWETQYF.

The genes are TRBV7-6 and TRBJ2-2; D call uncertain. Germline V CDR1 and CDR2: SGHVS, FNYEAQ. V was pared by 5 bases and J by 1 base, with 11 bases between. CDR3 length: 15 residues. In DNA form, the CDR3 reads TGTGCCAGCAGCCCGTCCTCGATGAACACCGGGGAGCTGTTTTTT. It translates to CASSPSSMNTGELFF.